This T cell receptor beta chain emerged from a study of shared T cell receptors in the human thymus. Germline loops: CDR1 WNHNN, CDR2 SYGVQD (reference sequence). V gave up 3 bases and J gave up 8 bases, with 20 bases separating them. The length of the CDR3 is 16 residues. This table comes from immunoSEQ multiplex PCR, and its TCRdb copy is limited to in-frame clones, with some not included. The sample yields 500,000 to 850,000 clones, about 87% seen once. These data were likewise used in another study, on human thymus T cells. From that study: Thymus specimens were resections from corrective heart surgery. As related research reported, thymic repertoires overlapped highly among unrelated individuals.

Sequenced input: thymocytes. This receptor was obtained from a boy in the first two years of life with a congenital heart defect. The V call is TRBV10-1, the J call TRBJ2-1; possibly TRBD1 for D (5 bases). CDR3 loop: CASSDSFRPGKDEQFF. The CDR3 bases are TGCGCCAGCAGTGATTCTTTTCGTCCAGGGAAGGATGAGCAGTTCTTC.